The 26 T cell receptor beta chains below come from one sample, sequenced in a study of blood T cell repertoires in COVID-19. Profiling relied on immunoSEQ multiplex PCR, and the TCRdb table lists in-frame clones only, not all of them. The table has some 110,000 clones, about 82% seen once. Material for sequencing was peripheral blood. These receptors were collected from a man aged 55 to 70 with active or convalescent COVID-19.

There are many counts of this clone. This sequence joins TRBV10-3 and TRBJ2-7, with 9 bases fitting TRBD1. Germline CDR1 reads ENHRY; CDR2 reads SYGVKD. V lost 4 bases to trimming and J lost 1 base; unmatched junction nucleotides: 2. There are 14 residues in the CDR3. CDR3 bases: TGTGCCATCAGTGCGACAGGGGGATCCTACGAGCAGTACTTC. It yields the protein CAISATGGSYEQYF.

The rearrangement joins TRBV2 to TRBJ2-6, with a possible D match to TRBD1 (6 bases). The CDR3 contains 16 residues. Germline V gene data show CDR1 as SNHLY and CDR2 as FYNNEI. CDR3 in DNA: TGTACATCCAGCGGCAGGGGTTCTTCTGGGGCCAACGTCCTGACTTTC. Amino acid sequence: CTSSGRGSSGANVLTF.

The chain has TRBV3-1 (or the pseudogene TRBV3-2) and TRBJ1-2, with TRBD1 matching over 7 bases. This CDR3 contains 14 residues. Germline V lookup: CDR1 LGHDT, CDR2 YNNKEL (reference sequence). The ends lost 1 base at V and 6 bases at J; junction bases unmatched: 5. Here the CDR3 DNA reads TGTGCCAGCAGCCAAGGTACAGGGGCACATGGCTACACCTTC. Its protein product is CASSQGTGAHGYTF.

The CDR3 reads CASSSFRVRELNTEAFF. The DNA for the CDR3 is TGTGCCAGCAGTTCCTTCCGGGTCCGAGAATTGAACACTGAAGCTTTCTTT. V gene TRBV27 combines with J gene TRBJ1-1; the D is unclear. Trimming took off 4 bases at V and 0 bases at J, with 18 bases between the two ends. The CDR3 loop spans 17 amino acids. Germline CDR1 is MNHEY and CDR2 is SMNVEV (reference sequence).

The CDR3 DNA reads as TGTGCCAGCAGCCTCCGGACTAGCGACCTACTCAATGAGCAGTTCTTC. Encoded protein: CASSLRTSDLLNEQFF. The J gene is TRBJ2-1, the V gene TRBV11-3; 9 nucleotides match TRBD2. The CDR3 contains 16 residues. The V gene end was trimmed by 5 bases and the J gene end by 6 bases; junction bases not matched to a gene: 11. Germline V gives CDR1 SGHNT, CDR2 YENEEA.

This rearrangement joins TRBV19 to TRBJ2-1, with D tentatively TRBD2 (6 bases). The CDR3 has 11 amino acids. With 11 bases removed from V and 8 bases from J, the gap between germline ends came to 13 bases. From germline, CDR1 is LNHDA and CDR2 SQIVND (reference sequence). DNA of the CDR3: TGTGCCGAGACAGCGGGCGATGAGCAGTTCTTC. Its protein is CAETAGDEQFF.

In its sample, this clone was seen a few times. The CDR3 loop is CASSQGGPGNTIYF. The CDR3 nucleotides read TGTGCCAGCAGTCAGGGGGGTCCCGGAAACACCATATATTTT. The chain links TRBV7-3 to TRBJ1-3; TRBD1 matches 7 bases. The CDR3 has 14 residues. The germline V gene encodes CDR1 SGHTA and CDR2 FQGTGA. The V and J ends lost 6 bases and 4 bases, in that order; junction bases with no gene match: 6.

The rearrangement joins TRBV11-3 to TRBJ2-3, with D maybe TRBD1 (6 bases). In germline, CDR1 is SGHNT, CDR2 YENEEA. The CDR3 totals 14 residues. With 5 bases removed from V and 4 bases from J, the gap between germline ends came to 13 bases. CDR3 coding DNA: TGTGCCAGCAGCCCACCCCAGGGGCCAGATACGCAGTATTTT. It translates to CASSPPQGPDTQYF.

The chain is built from TRBV7-2 and TRBJ2-7; 10 nucleotides align to TRBD2. This CDR3 region has 16 residues. V was clipped by 4 bases and J by 4 bases; unmatched bases: 10. Germline V lookup: CDR1 SGHTA, CDR2 FQGNSA. In DNA, the CDR3 is TGTGCCAGCAGCTCAGGAACCGGGACTAGCGTTTACGAGCAGTACTTC. Amino acid sequence: CASSSGTGTSVYEQYF.

The gene calls are TRBV15 and TRBJ2-1; TRBD2 is a possible D gene (5 bases). The CDR3 consists of 16 residues. Germline V gene sequence: CDR1 LNHNV, CDR2 YYDKDF (reference sequence). The ends were cut back, 3 bases at V and 3 bases at J, with 15 bases in the middle. CDR3 protein: CATSSGLILSYNEQFF. The CDR3, as DNA: TGTGCCACCAGCAGTGGACTGATTCTTAGCTACAATGAGCAGTTCTTC.

The V call is TRBV4-2, the J call TRBJ2-1; 10 bases are shared with TRBD1. Unmatched junction bases numbered 7, after V lost 4 bases and J lost 7 bases. Per the germline V gene, CDR1 is LGHNA and CDR2 is YNFKEQ. CDR3 size: 15 residues. The CDR3 DNA is TGTGCCAGCAGCCCGAGGAAGGGACAGGGGAATGAGCAGTTCTTC. Protein product: CASSPRKGQGNEQFF.

This clone was seen just once. Other DNA sequences in the sample encode the same CDR3. The chain has TRBV5-1 and TRBJ1-1; 9 bases align to TRBD1. This CDR3 has 14 residues. Germline CDR1 reads SGHRS; CDR2 reads YFSETQ. Trimming at V came to 1 base and at J to 5 bases, leaving 3 bases not matched to a gene. The CDR3 here is CASSLRQGGTEAFF. The CDR3 coding sequence is TGCGCCAGCAGCTTGAGACAGGGGGGGACTGAAGCTTTCTTT.

V and J are TRBV19 and TRBJ2-7; 8 bases are shared with TRBD1. The CDR3 is 15 residues long. V was clipped by 6 bases and J by 2 bases; unmatched bases: 9. Germline V gives CDR1 LNHDA, CDR2 SQIVND (reference sequence). Here the CDR3 DNA reads TGTGCCAGTAGCAACTCAGGGGGCCGGGCCTACGAGCAGTACTTC. Protein product: CASSNSGGRAYEQYF.

This chain links TRBV7-9 with TRBJ1-2; TRBD1 matches 7 bases. The CDR3 covers 13 residues. CDR1 and CDR2 (germline): SEHNR, FQNEAQ (reference sequence). V lost 5 bases and J lost 3; bases outside the gene matches: 3. CDR3 nucleotide sequence: TGTGCCAGCAGCCGTGGGACAGACTATGGCTACACCTTC. It translates to CASSRGTDYGYTF.

This clone was recorded only once. This rearrangement joins TRBV5-4 to TRBJ2-5; 14 bases are a match to TRBD2. Per the germline V gene, CDR1 is SGHNT and CDR2 is YYREEE (reference sequence). J gave up 3 bases and V 5 bases, and 6 bases lay outside the gene matches. The CDR3 extends over 16 amino acids. The CDR3 protein is CASRFGLAGGEETQYF. CDR3 bases: TGTGCCAGCAGGTTTGGACTAGCGGGAGGAGAAGAGACCCAGTACTTC.

CDR3 protein: CASSQSHGLVGEQFF. The CDR3 DNA is TGTGCCAGCAGCCAATCCCACGGACTAGTGGGTGAGCAGTTCTTC. The chain is built from TRBV7-3 and TRBJ2-1; 7 nucleotides line up with TRBD2. The CDR3 runs to 15 residues. V dropped 5 bases and J dropped 9; count of bases not matched to a gene: 13. Germline CDR1 and CDR2: SGHTA and FQGTGA.

The chain carries TRBV6-4 and TRBJ2-1; maybe TRBD2 (6 bases). V was cut by 2 bases and J by 8 bases, with 13 bases left in between. CDR1 and CDR2 from the germline V gene are MRHNA and SNTAGT. This CDR3 is 14 amino acids long. The CDR3 DNA is TGTGCCAGCAGTGACGGCGGGAATAGACATGAGCAGTTCTTC. The encoded protein is CASSDGGNRHEQFF.

The V call is TRBV4-2, the J call TRBJ2-1; 13 positions match TRBD2. Germline V CDR1 and CDR2: LGHNA, YNFKEQ. The CDR3 runs to 17 residues. The V segment lost 4 bases and the J segment 4 bases; nucleotides outside the gene matches: 7. The CDR3: CASSPRGLAGVYNEQFF. In DNA, the CDR3 is TGTGCCAGCAGCCCCCGAGGACTAGCGGGGGTATACAATGAGCAGTTCTTC.

The V call is TRBV5-1, the J call TRBJ2-7, with D perhaps TRBD1 (6 bases). CDR1 and CDR2 (germline): SGHRS, YFSETQ. CDR3 length: 14 residues. The ends were cut back, 0 bases at V and 7 bases at J, with 14 bases in the middle. This chain's CDR3 is CASSLAGTLGEQYF. The CDR3 coding sequence is TGCGCCAGCAGCTTGGCAGGGACACTGGGGGAGCAGTACTTC. Complete variable domain (other parts from reference TRBV5-1 and TRBJ2-7): KAGVTQTPRYLIKTRGQQVTLSCSPISGHRSVSWYQQTPGQGLQFLFEYFSETQRNKGNFPGRFSGRQFSNSRSEMNVSTLELGDSALYLCASSLAGTLGEQYFGPGTRLTVT.

Notes on this clone: Other nucleotide sequences in the sample specify the same CDR3. The chain links TRBV6-5 to TRBJ2-7, with TRBD1 matching over 8 bases. V was pared by 3 bases and J by 3 bases, with 7 bases of the junction left unmatched. Germline loops: CDR1 MNHEY, CDR2 SVGAGI. The CDR3 consists of 15 residues. CDR3 region: CASSYSGTGGYEQYF. CDR3 nucleotides: TGTGCCAGCAGTTATTCCGGGACAGGAGGCTACGAGCAGTACTTC.

The V call is TRBV7-2, the J call TRBJ1-5, with D hard to call. Germline values: CDR1 SGHTA, CDR2 FQGNSA. Deletions cut 4 bases from V and 0 bases from J, with 4 bases between. CDR3 length: 13 amino acids. The CDR3 nucleotides read TGTGCCAGCAGCTACTATAGCAATCAGCCCCAGCATTTT. It translates to CASSYYSNQPQHF.

CDR3 DNA sequence: TGTGCCAGCAGCGTCACAAGGGGGAACACTGAAGCTTTCTTT. It codes for CASSVTRGNTEAFF. The chain is built from TRBV11-2 and TRBJ1-1, with D tentatively TRBD1 (5 bases). The V gene lost 5 bases and the J gene lost 1 base, with 11 bases spanning the gap. Germline-derived CDR1 and CDR2 are SGHAT and FQNNGV. This CDR3 is 14 amino acids long.

The chain combines TRBV29-1 with TRBJ1-2; D gene uncertain. V shed 0 bases and J shed 7 bases, with 15 bases lying between them. Germline CDR1 SQVTM, CDR2 ANQGSEA. CDR3 length: 14 amino acids. The CDR3 region is CSVEDGGFAVGYTF. CDR3 nucleotides: TGCAGCGTTGAAGATGGTGGGTTCGCGGTTGGCTACACCTTC.

The CDR3 bases are TGTGCCAGCAGTGAATTTCCGGACAGCTCCCCCTATAATTCACCCCTCCACTTT. Its translation is CASSEFPDSSPYNSPLHF. The gene calls are TRBV6-1 and TRBJ1-6, with D possibly being TRBD1 (6 bases). In germline, CDR1 is MNHNS, CDR2 SASEGT. The V and J ends lost 2 bases and 2 bases respectively, with 16 bases between them. The CDR3 is made up of 18 amino acids.

This rearrangement joins TRBV9 to TRBJ2-1; 7 nucleotides line up with TRBD1. The CDR3 is 16 residues long. Looked up from germline, CDR1 is SGDLS and CDR2 is YYNGEE. V shed 2 bases and J 2 bases; nucleotides not matched to a gene: 7. CDR3 residues: CASSVTAQGPYNEQFF. CDR3 DNA: TGTGCCAGCAGCGTCACGGCACAGGGGCCCTACAATGAGCAGTTCTTC.

This chain's CDR3 is CASSQLASGSNTGELFF. The CDR3 DNA is TGTGCCAGCTCACAACTTGCTAGCGGGTCGAACACCGGGGAGCTGTTTTTT. The V call is TRBV18, the J call TRBJ2-2; 8 positions match TRBD2. The germline V gene encodes CDR1 KGHSH and CDR2 LQKENI. The J segment lost 0 bases and the V segment lost 4 bases, leaving 7 bases of the junction unmatched. The CDR3 covers 17 residues.